A single sample is the source of the 18 T cell receptor beta chains below, sequenced in a study of OX40 agonist ivuxolimab in advanced cancers. To prepare the library, the immunoSEQ multiplex PCR assay was applied. Sourced from immuneACCESS, this table was stored by TCRdb with only in-frame sequences that have V and J called. A share of the clones is absent; for the studies checked, an unresolved V gene accounts for under half, and the remainder has no known explanation. For this sample there are fewer than 25,000 clones; over 80% appear just once. 30% to 45% of the sample comes from the top ten. The sample was CD4+ or CD8+ T cells sorted from blood, taken in a trial of the OX40 agonist ivuxolimab. These receptors were collected from an adult with an advanced solid tumor such as melanoma, head and neck, liver or kidney cancer.

V is TRBV7-6 and J is TRBJ1-1; D is unclear. The germline gives CDR1 SGHVS, CDR2 FNYEAQ. The V gene lost 8 bases and the J gene lost 2 bases, with 24 bases spanning the gap. The CDR3 covers 17 residues. The CDR3 spells CASFPLAPGRSNTEAFF. CDR3 nucleotides: TGTGCCAGCTTTCCTTTGGCCCCCGGACGGAGCAACACTGAAGCTTTCTTT.

The rearrangement joins TRBV21-1 to TRBJ1-5; the table assigns TRBD1, which was not confirmed against the DNA. TRBV21-1 is designated a pseudogene. This CDR3 spans 17 amino acids. The CDR3 region has the DNA TGTGCCAGCAGCAAAAGGGACAGGGGGCGCGAGGGACAGCCCCAGCATTTT. The encoded protein is CASSKRDRGREGQPQHF.

This chain links TRBV2 with TRBJ2-7; 7 positions match TRBD1. The length of the CDR3 is 14 residues. V shed 6 bases and J 3 bases; nucleotides not matched to a gene: 8. Germline CDR1 and CDR2: SNHLY and FYNNEI. The CDR3 sequence is CASRLGQSGYEQYF. As DNA, the CDR3 is TGTGCCAGCAGATTGGGACAGTCGGGCTACGAGCAGTACTTC.

The chain carries TRBV10-3 and TRBJ2-7, with D perhaps TRBD1 or TRBD2 (5 bases each). V dropped 4 bases and J dropped 1 base, with 11 bases sitting between them. Germline V lookup: CDR1 ENHRY, CDR2 SYGVKD. CDR3 length: 14 residues. The CDR3 DNA is TGTGCCATCAGTGGGGACGGACCATCCTACGAGCAGTACTTC. Translation gives CAISGDGPSYEQYF.

The chain joins TRBV7-9 to TRBJ2-3; 15 bases fit TRBD2. This CDR3 has 16 amino acids. The V gene end was trimmed by 11 bases and the J gene end by 4 bases; junction bases not matched to a gene: 10. The V gene's germline CDR1 is SEHNR and CDR2 FQNEAQ (reference sequence). CDR3 amino acids: CALGLAGGRPPDTQYF. DNA of the CDR3: TGTGCCCTAGGACTAGCGGGAGGGAGGCCCCCAGATACGCAGTATTTT.

J is TRBJ2-7 and V is TRBV6-9; no clear D gene. V was shortened by 3 bases and J by 7 bases, with 10 bases between the two germline ends. The CDR3 covers 12 residues. CDR1 is MNHGY and CDR2 is SVAAGI in the germline V gene. The CDR3 sequence: CASSYSMREQYF. CDR3 coding DNA: TGTGCCAGCAGTTACTCGATGAGGGAGCAGTACTTC.

The chain is built from TRBV6-6 and TRBJ2-5, with a tentative D call TRBD1 (5 bases). The CDR3 is made up of 14 amino acids. CDR1 and CDR2 (germline): MNHNY, SVGAGI (reference sequence). The germline V and J ends were trimmed by 5 bases and 2 bases, with 12 bases remaining between them. The CDR3: CASSPPGLQETQYF. CDR3 coding DNA: TGTGCCAGCAGTCCCCCAGGGTTGCAAGAGACCCAGTACTTC.

The CDR3 nucleotides are TGTGCCAGCAGCGTAGGAGGGCAGGCCTACGAGCAGTACTTC. Protein sequence: CASSVGGQAYEQYF. The J gene is TRBJ2-7, the V gene TRBV9; TRBD2 might be the D (5 bases). With 0 bases removed from V and 2 bases from J, the gap between germline ends came to 9 bases. There are 14 residues in the CDR3. CDR1 SGDLS and CDR2 YYNGEE come from the germline V gene.

The chain carries TRBV5-4 and TRBJ2-7; 14 bases line up with TRBD2. The trim removed 5 bases at V and 2 bases at J, leaving 12 bases unmatched. Germline lookup yields CDR1 SGHNT and CDR2 YYREEE (reference sequence). The CDR3 is 18 residues long. The CDR3 sequence: CASRQLGTSGGYTYEQYF. The CDR3 DNA is TGTGCCAGCAGACAATTAGGGACTAGCGGGGGCTATACCTACGAGCAGTACTTC.

The gene calls are TRBV27 and TRBJ1-1; D remains unclear. V dropped 6 bases and J dropped 6 bases, with 14 bases sitting between them. The CDR3 is made up of 13 amino acids. Germline values: CDR1 MNHEY, CDR2 SMNVEV (reference sequence). The CDR3 here is CASSYGLPAEAFF. In DNA form, the CDR3 reads TGTGCCAGCAGCTACGGACTGCCTGCTGAAGCTTTCTTT.

This clone came up a few times. V gene TRBV14 combines with J gene TRBJ2-3, with D unresolved. V lost 1 base and J lost 2, with 13 bases in between. The CDR3 consists of 16 residues. Germline CDR1 reads SGHDN; CDR2 reads FVKESK. DNA of the CDR3: TGTGCCAGCAGCCAAGTAGGCTACTCAGACACAGATACGCAGTATTTT. Amino acid sequence: CASSQVGYSDTDTQYF.

The gene calls are TRBV4-3 and TRBJ1-1; unclear D gene. This CDR3 is 18 amino acids long. CDR1 is LGHNA, CDR2 YSLEER, per germline. Between the trimmed V and J ends, which lost 0 bases and 0 bases, there was a span of 17 bases. CDR3 sequence reads: CASSQDWIPGYMNTEAFF. In nucleotides, the CDR3 is TGCGCCAGCAGCCAAGATTGGATCCCAGGATACATGAACACTGAAGCTTTCTTT.

This chain links TRBV9 with TRBJ1-2, with a weak D call TRBD1 (6 bases). Trimming left V 3 bases short and J 6 bases short, with 9 bases between. The CDR3 length is 12 residues. The germline V gene has CDR1 SGDLS and CDR2 YYNGEE. CDR3 nucleotide sequence: TGTGCCAGCAGCGCGGGGGCGGATGGCTACACCTTC. Amino acids: CASSAGADGYTF.

This chain joins TRBV5-4 and TRBJ2-7; TRBD1 is a possible D gene (6 bases). V gave up 0 bases and J gave up 4 bases, with 17 bases separating them. Germline V gives CDR1 SGHNT, CDR2 YYREEE (reference sequence). The CDR3 is made up of 16 amino acids. DNA of the CDR3: TGTGCCAGCAGCTTGGGACCCACGACAGGCCCTTACGAGCAGTACTTC. This sequence encodes CASSLGPTTGPYEQYF.

The chain uses TRBV13 and TRBJ2-1; D unclear. V dropped 2 bases and J dropped 10 bases, with 9 bases sitting between them. Germline CDR1 and CDR2: PRHDT and FYEKMQ (reference sequence). There are 12 residues in the CDR3. Written as DNA, the CDR3 is TGTGCCAGCAGCTTAAATGGGGTAGAGCAGTTCTTC. Translating it yields CASSLNGVEQFF.

The V and J genes are TRBV27 and TRBJ2-7; 7 positions agree with TRBD2. Germline trimming cut 4 bases from V and 2 bases from J; bases unmatched to any gene: 11. The germline V gene has CDR1 MNHEY and CDR2 SMNVEV (reference sequence). The CDR3 loop spans 16 amino acids. The CDR3 bases are TGTGCCAGCAGTTCCCTTGGGGGGGGTATGGCCTACGAGCAGTACTTC. Amino acids: CASSSLGGGMAYEQYF.

The chain carries TRBV5-1 and TRBJ2-3, with D possibly matching TRBD2 (5 bases). Trimming removed 4 bases at V and 2 bases at J, with 14 bases between. Germline CDR1 reads SGHRS; CDR2 reads YFSETQ. This CDR3 spans 15 amino acids. The CDR3 DNA follows: TGCGCCAGCAGCGAGACTATCCACCACACAGATACGCAGTATTTT. Translation: CASSETIHHTDTQYF.

CDR3 region: CSVPQGGYGYTF. The CDR3 DNA follows: TGCAGCGTCCCTCAGGGGGGGTATGGCTACACCTTC. The chain recombines TRBV29-1 with TRBJ1-2; 7 positions agree with TRBD1. V shed 6 bases, J shed 5 bases, and the junction held 6 bases outside the gene matches. The germline V gene encodes CDR1 SQVTM and CDR2 ANQGSEA. The CDR3 sequence is 12 residues long.